The rows below give T cell receptor beta chains drawn from one sample of a study of low-dose radiotherapy and immunotherapy resistance in tumors. From the reads, TCRdb called clonotypes with MiXCR, one entry per CDR3 protein. The data hold roughly 100,000 distinct CDR3 sequences, with more than 20% observed a single time. This material consisted of PBMCs, taken after low-dose radiotherapy plus immunotherapy. The receptors derive from a male donor with prostate cancer. The CDR3 runs from the conserved cysteine through the conserved F or W. Fields, in order: V gene, J gene, D gene, clone size, CDR3 DNA, CDR3 protein. D genes are given only for firm matches. The listing skips clone size in some rows; elsewhere it reads once, few, many or a size class.

v_gene: TRBV7-9
j_gene: TRBJ1-5
d_gene: .
abundance: many
CDR3nt: TGTGCCAGCAGCCCAAGGGGCAACGGTCAGCCCCAGCATTTT
CDR3aa: CASSPRGNGQPQHF

v_gene: TRBV11-2
j_gene: TRBJ2-1
d_gene: .
abundance: .
CDR3nt: TGTGCCAGCACCTCAGAGGGGAACTACAATGAGCAGTTCTTC
CDR3aa: CASTSEGNYNEQFF

v_gene: TRBV10-3
j_gene: TRBJ2-3
d_gene: .
abundance: many
CDR3nt: TGTGCCATCACCCTAAGCGGCACTAGCACAGATACGCAGTATTTT
CDR3aa: CAITLSGTSTDTQYF

v_gene: TRBV7-3
j_gene: TRBJ2-5
d_gene: TRBD2
abundance: many
CDR3nt: TGTGCCAGCAGCTCAGGACTAGCGGGGCCAGGCCAAGAGACCCAGTACTTC
CDR3aa: CASSSGLAGPGQETQYF

v_gene: TRBV12-3/TRBV12-4
j_gene: TRBJ1-1
d_gene: .
abundance: many
CDR3nt: TGTGCCAGCAGGTACCTGGAGGCTGAAGCTTTCTTT
CDR3aa: CASRYLEAEAFF

v_gene: TRBV2
j_gene: TRBJ2-1
d_gene: .
abundance: many
CDR3nt: TGTGCCAGCAGCGACGGTGAGCAGTTCTTC
CDR3aa: CASSDGEQFF

v_gene: TRBV20-1
j_gene: TRBJ1-3
d_gene: .
abundance: many
CDR3nt: TGCAGTGCTAGATGGAGAAGCGACACCATATATTTT
CDR3aa: CSARWRSDTIYF

v_gene: TRBV7-9
j_gene: TRBJ2-1
d_gene: TRBD2
abundance: many
CDR3nt: TGTGCCAGCAGCCGCCCTGAGCGGGGGGGCCAGTATGAGCAGTTCTTC
CDR3aa: CASSRPERGGQYEQFF

v_gene: TRBV12-3/TRBV12-4
j_gene: TRBJ2-6
d_gene: TRBD1
abundance: .
CDR3nt: TGTGCCAGCAGGACCGGGACAGGTGCTGGGGCCAACGTCCTGACTTTC
CDR3aa: CASRTGTGAGANVLTF

v_gene: TRBV2
j_gene: TRBJ2-1
d_gene: .
abundance: many
CDR3nt: TGTGCCAGCAGGGCTGAAAGCAATGAGCAGTTCTTC
CDR3aa: CASRAESNEQFF

v_gene: TRBV5-1
j_gene: TRBJ2-1
d_gene: .
abundance: many
CDR3nt: TGCGCCAGCAGCTTGATTGGGACCTCCTACAATGAGCAGTTCTTC
CDR3aa: CASSLIGTSYNEQFF

v_gene: TRBV2
j_gene: TRBJ2-1
d_gene: .
abundance: .
CDR3nt: TGTGCCAGCGGGGCGGGGGCCTTCAATGAGCAGTTCTTC
CDR3aa: CASGAGAFNEQFF

v_gene: TRBV5-1
j_gene: TRBJ2-1
d_gene: TRBD2
abundance: many
CDR3nt: TGCGCCAGCAGCGGACTAGCGGAGGGCAATGAGCAGTTCTTC
CDR3aa: CASSGLAEGNEQFF

v_gene: TRBV7-3
j_gene: TRBJ2-1
d_gene: TRBD2
abundance: medium-sized
CDR3nt: TGTGCCAGCAGACTAACTAGCGGGGGGTTAGATGAGCAGTTCTTC
CDR3aa: CASRLTSGGLDEQFF

v_gene: TRBV7-2
j_gene: TRBJ1-1
d_gene: .
abundance: many
CDR3nt: TGTGCCAGCAGCTTAAGCGGCGGCACTGAAGCTTTCTTT
CDR3aa: CASSLSGGTEAFF

v_gene: TRBV19
j_gene: TRBJ2-7
d_gene: TRBD2
abundance: few
CDR3nt: TGTGCCAGTAGTCCCTATACTCCTAGCGGGGACTACGAGCAGTACTTC
CDR3aa: CASSPYTPSGDYEQYF

v_gene: TRBV5-1
j_gene: TRBJ2-1
d_gene: TRBD2
abundance: many
CDR3nt: TGCGCCAGCAGCTTGGGAGGCGGGGGGAACAATGAGCAGTTCTTC
CDR3aa: CASSLGGGGNNEQFF

v_gene: TRBV5-4
j_gene: TRBJ1-1
d_gene: .
abundance: many
CDR3nt: TGTGCCAGCAGCTCCGGGGCACGAGGAGACACTGAAGCTTTCTTT
CDR3aa: CASSSGARGDTEAFF

v_gene: TRBV27
j_gene: TRBJ2-1
d_gene: TRBD2
abundance: many
CDR3nt: TGTGCCAGCTTTTCTGGCGGGGGGCCCAACAATGAGCAGTTCTTC
CDR3aa: CASFSGGGPNNEQFF

v_gene: TRBV7-2
j_gene: TRBJ2-3
d_gene: .
abundance: many
CDR3nt: TGTGCCAGCAGCTTAGGAGGACGGGACACAGATACGCAGTATTTT
CDR3aa: CASSLGGRDTDTQYF

v_gene: TRBV3-1
j_gene: TRBJ2-5
d_gene: .
abundance: .
CDR3nt: TGTGCCAGCAGCCAAGAACTCCGGGGGCAGATCCAAGAGACCCAGTACTTC
CDR3aa: CASSQELRGQIQETQYF

v_gene: TRBV29-1
j_gene: TRBJ1-1
d_gene: TRBD1
abundance: .
CDR3nt: TGCAGCGAGAGGGGGACAGGGTTAGCGAACACTGAAGCTTTCTTT
CDR3aa: CSERGTGLANTEAFF

v_gene: TRBV27
j_gene: TRBJ2-3
d_gene: .
abundance: many
CDR3nt: TGTGCCAGCAGTTTAGTATCGAGCACAGATACGCAGTATTTT
CDR3aa: CASSLVSSTDTQYF

v_gene: TRBV19
j_gene: TRBJ2-2
d_gene: TRBD1
abundance: many
CDR3nt: TGTGCCAGTAGAGGGACAGGGGTGGCCGGGGAGCTGTTTTTT
CDR3aa: CASRGTGVAGELFF

v_gene: TRBV11-2
j_gene: TRBJ1-1
d_gene: TRBD1
abundance: many
CDR3nt: TGTGCCAGCAGCTCGGGACAGGGAAGTGTATCCCCTACTGAAGCTTTCTTT
CDR3aa: CASSSGQGSVSPTEAFF

v_gene: TRBV6-8
j_gene: TRBJ1-1
d_gene: TRBD1
abundance: .
CDR3nt: TGTGCCAGCAGTTACTCCTGGACAGGGAAGACTGAAGCTTTCTTT
CDR3aa: CASSYSWTGKTEAFF

v_gene: TRBV12-3/TRBV12-4
j_gene: TRBJ2-2
d_gene: .
abundance: many
CDR3nt: TGTGCCAGCAGTTTTCAGACGAACACCGGGGAGCTGTTTTTT
CDR3aa: CASSFQTNTGELFF

v_gene: TRBV6-2/TRBV6-3
j_gene: TRBJ2-1
d_gene: TRBD1
abundance: many
CDR3nt: TGTGCCAGCAGTTACCTGACGGGGACAGCGTCCTACAATGAGCAGTTCTTC
CDR3aa: CASSYLTGTASYNEQFF

v_gene: TRBV4-1
j_gene: TRBJ2-1
d_gene: TRBD2
abundance: many
CDR3nt: TGCGCCAGCAGCCAAGAGGGACTAGCGGGATACAATGAGCAGTTCTTC
CDR3aa: CASSQEGLAGYNEQFF

v_gene: TRBV28
j_gene: TRBJ2-7
d_gene: .
abundance: once
CDR3nt: TGTGCCAGCAGTTTAGTGAGAGAGCAGTACTTC
CDR3aa: CASSLVREQYF

v_gene: TRBV20-1
j_gene: TRBJ2-5
d_gene: .
abundance: .
CDR3nt: TGCAGTGCTAGGGTTCCCCCGACAGTGGATCAACCTAGTAGGGAGACCCAGTACTTC
CDR3aa: CSARVPPTVDQPSRETQYF

v_gene: TRBV29-1
j_gene: TRBJ2-5
d_gene: TRBD2
abundance: many
CDR3nt: TGCAGCGCTCGACTGGGACTAGTGGGGGACCAAGAGACCCAGTACTTC
CDR3aa: CSARLGLVGDQETQYF

v_gene: TRBV20-1
j_gene: TRBJ2-7
d_gene: .
abundance: .
CDR3nt: TGCAGTGCTAGAGATCCGGTCACCTACGAGCAGTACTTC
CDR3aa: CSARDPVTYEQYF

v_gene: TRBV6-6
j_gene: TRBJ2-2
d_gene: .
abundance: many
CDR3nt: TGTGCCAGTCGGGCTAGCCGAAACACCGGGGAGCTGTTTTTT
CDR3aa: CASRASRNTGELFF

v_gene: TRBV29-1
j_gene: TRBJ2-3
d_gene: .
abundance: many
CDR3nt: TGCAGCGTAGGACCGCGACTCACAGATACGCAGTATTTT
CDR3aa: CSVGPRLTDTQYF

v_gene: TRBV2
j_gene: TRBJ2-3
d_gene: .
abundance: few
CDR3nt: TGTGCCAGCACCGGAACAGGGAGCGAGGCAGATACGCAGTATTTT
CDR3aa: CASTGTGSEADTQYF

v_gene: TRBV14
j_gene: TRBJ2-3
d_gene: TRBD2
abundance: many
CDR3nt: TGTGCCAGCAGCGCTCTAGCGGGGGGCCCACGGGGCACAGATACGCAGTATTTT
CDR3aa: CASSALAGGPRGTDTQYF

v_gene: TRBV28
j_gene: TRBJ2-1
d_gene: .
abundance: .
CDR3nt: TGTGCCAGCAGCCGAAACCTCCATGAGCAGTTCTTC
CDR3aa: CASSRNLHEQFF

v_gene: TRBV3-1
j_gene: TRBJ2-3
d_gene: .
abundance: many
CDR3nt: TGTGCCAGCAGCCAAAAGCGGGCTATCACAGATACGCAGTATTTT
CDR3aa: CASSQKRAITDTQYF

v_gene: TRBV5-1
j_gene: TRBJ2-1
d_gene: .
abundance: .
CDR3nt: TGCGCCAGCAGCCCAGCCCTGGGCAGCTCCTACAATGAGCAGTTCTTC
CDR3aa: CASSPALGSSYNEQFF

v_gene: TRBV11-3
j_gene: TRBJ2-3
d_gene: TRBD1
abundance: many
CDR3nt: TGTGCCAGCAGCCCCCCGGGACAGCCAGATACGCAGTATTTT
CDR3aa: CASSPPGQPDTQYF

v_gene: TRBV11-3
j_gene: TRBJ2-1
d_gene: .
abundance: many
CDR3nt: TGTGCCAGCAGCTTCGACAGCACCTCCTACAATGAGCAGTTCTTC
CDR3aa: CASSFDSTSYNEQFF

v_gene: TRBV14
j_gene: TRBJ2-7
d_gene: .
abundance: many
CDR3nt: TGTGCCAGCAGCCACATGTCGGTCCGCGAGCAGTACTTC
CDR3aa: CASSHMSVREQYF